The 30 T cell receptor beta chains listed next were all sequenced from one sample in a study of cytomegalovirus exposure and HLA in healthy donors. Primers for the PCR totalled 60 Vbeta and 13 Jbeta. Clones were read by immunoSEQ multiplex PCR, and TCRdb kept only the in-frame ones, dropping some. The sample contains approximately 150,000 clones, more than 70% of which appear only once. Sequencing was performed on PBMCs. The source of these receptors is a male donor in good health and CMV-seronegative.

This sequence joins TRBV5-4 and TRBJ2-1, with D possibly matching TRBD2 (6 bases). CDR1 is SGHNT and CDR2 is YYREEE in the germline V gene (reference sequence). V was clipped by 0 bases and J by 6 bases, with 13 bases between them. The CDR3 is 15 residues long. CDR3 bases: TGTGCCAGCAGCTTGGACGGGAGAAGTGGCAATGAGCAGTTCTTC. This encodes CASSLDGRSGNEQFF.

The genes are TRBV28 and TRBJ1-1; tentative D call: TRBD1 (5 bases). The CDR3 runs 14 residues. CDR1 is MDHEN and CDR2 is SYDVKM in the germline V gene. Trimming took off 5 bases at V and 4 bases at J, with 14 bases between the two ends. The CDR3 nucleotides read TGTGCCAGCAGTCCAGCGGGGGGGGGCACTGAAGCTTTCTTT. Protein product: CASSPAGGGTEAFF.

The V gene is TRBV15, the J gene TRBJ2-1; a possible D gene is TRBD2 (7 bases). Germline values: CDR1 LNHNV, CDR2 YYDKDF (reference sequence). Trimming removed 0 bases at V and 7 bases at J, with 13 bases between. This CDR3 is built from 15 residues. The CDR3 loop is CATSRERGGKNEQFF. DNA for the CDR3: TGTGCCACCAGCAGAGAAAGGGGGGGCAAGAATGAGCAGTTCTTC.

CDR3 region: CAISAHQGGLAQPQHF. CDR3 DNA: TGTGCCATCAGTGCTCATCAGGGGGGATTGGCTCAGCCCCAGCATTTT. The V gene is TRBV10-3, the J gene TRBJ1-5, with TRBD1 matching 7 bases. Looked up from germline, CDR1 is ENHRY and CDR2 is SYGVKD. This CDR3 spans 16 amino acids. V dropped 4 bases and J dropped 6; count of bases not matched to a gene: 12.

The chain couples TRBV15 to TRBJ1-1; no reliable D call. Germline V gene lookup returns CDR1 LNHNV and CDR2 YYDKDF (reference sequence). The CDR3 sequence is 18 residues long. V was clipped by 6 bases and J by 2 bases, with 25 bases between them. The CDR3 DNA reads TGTGCCACCAGGGGTTGGGCAGCAAACCCTCTCGACAACACTGAAGCTTTCTTT. It codes for CATRGWAANPLDNTEAFF.

This clone was recorded a few times. The gene calls are TRBV5-6 and TRBJ1-1; D uncertain. Looked up from germline, CDR1 is SGHDT and CDR2 is YYEEEE. Trimming removed 1 base from V and 5 bases from J, with 12 bases in between. CDR3 size: 14 residues. The CDR3 bases are TGTGCCAGCAGCTTGATGAATCGGGATACTGAAGCTTTCTTT. Its translation: CASSLMNRDTEAFF.

The chain is built from TRBV7-9 and TRBJ2-6; tentative D call: TRBD2 (6 bases). V was shortened by 0 bases and J by 1 base, with 7 bases between the two germline ends. Germline-derived CDR1 and CDR2 are SEHNR and FQNEAQ (reference sequence). The CDR3 length is 16 residues. CDR3 sequence reads: CASSLAEGSGANVLTF. DNA of the CDR3: TGTGCCAGCAGCTTAGCGGAGGGGTCTGGGGCCAACGTCCTGACTTTC.

V usage is TRBV6-5 and J usage is TRBJ2-2, with D tentatively TRBD1 (7 bases). CDR1 and CDR2 (germline): MNHEY, SVGAGI. This CDR3 spans 15 amino acids. Deletions cut 2 bases from V and 4 bases from J, with 11 bases between. The CDR3 spells CASSYQGGSTGELFF. The CDR3 nucleotides read TGTGCCAGCAGTTACCAGGGGGGAAGCACCGGGGAGCTGTTTTTT.

In DNA, the CDR3 is TGTGCCAGCAGTCCTGCGGGACAGGGCACCCAAGAGACCCAGTACTTC. Translated, it gives CASSPAGQGTQETQYF. This rearrangement joins TRBV28 to TRBJ2-5; the match to TRBD1 covers 9 bases. This CDR3 has 16 residues. Germline CDR1 MDHEN, CDR2 SYDVKM. With 5 bases clipped from V and 1 base from J, the junction kept 8 bases outside the gene matches.

The chain employs TRBV14 and TRBJ2-7; D may be TRBD1 (6 bases). Trimming stripped 4 bases from V and 1 base from J, with 8 bases between. Germline-derived CDR1 and CDR2 are SGHDN and FVKESK. There are 13 residues in the CDR3. CDR3 loop: CASSLGQSYEQYF. In DNA, the CDR3 is TGTGCCAGCAGCCTAGGACAGTCCTACGAGCAGTACTTC.

This chain joins TRBV10-3 and TRBJ2-3; 15 bases fit TRBD2. Germline CDR1 and CDR2: ENHRY and SYGVKD. The CDR3 contains 22 residues. After removal of 0 bases from V and 1 base from J, the junction contained 14 bases not matched to a gene. CDR3 sequence (DNA): TGTGCCATCAGTGAGTCGGAACCGGGAGGGACTAGCGGGAGGATCGGCACAGATACGCAGTATTTT. It translates to CAISESEPGGTSGRIGTDTQYF.

The J gene is TRBJ1-2, the V gene TRBV2; D is unresolved. Germline loops: CDR1 SNHLY, CDR2 FYNNEI. This CDR3 contains 12 residues. Trimming took off 6 bases at V and 9 bases at J, with 14 bases between the two ends. CDR3 in amino acids: CASRALRGSYTF. In DNA, the CDR3 is TGTGCCAGCAGGGCCCTACGGGGAAGCTACACCTTC.

This sequence joins TRBV18 and TRBJ2-1; 9 nucleotides align to TRBD1. The CDR3 is 15 amino acids. The junction had 6 bases not matched to a gene; V was cut back by 3 bases and J by 6 bases. Germline loops: CDR1 KGHSH, CDR2 LQKENI. CDR3 sequence: CASSPGQGKGNEQFF. The DNA of the CDR3 is TGTGCCAGCTCACCGGGACAGGGCAAGGGCAATGAGCAGTTCTTC.

This sequence joins TRBV28 and TRBJ2-7, with D tentatively TRBD2 (6 bases). CDR3 length: 18 residues. CDR1 MDHEN and CDR2 SYDVKM come from the germline V gene. The ends were cut back, 5 bases at V and 0 bases at J, with 23 bases in the middle. CDR3 DNA: TGTGCCAGCAGTCCGGGACTTCGAGTAAAGGGGAGCTCCTACGAGCAGTACTTC. This sequence encodes CASSPGLRVKGSSYEQYF.

The V gene is TRBV7-3, the J gene TRBJ2-5; a weak D match, TRBD1 (7 bases). The CDR3 has 16 amino acids. Germline CDR1 reads SGHTA; CDR2 reads FQGTGA. Trimming cost V 2 bases and J 4 bases, with 17 bases left between them. The CDR3 DNA is TGTGCCAGCAGCTTAGGGGCAGGGGGGCCGAGAGAGACCCAGTACTTC. Its protein product is CASSLGAGGPRETQYF. The variable domain in full, completed from reference TRBV7-3 and TRBJ2-5, reads GAGVSQTPSNKVTEKGKYVELRCDPISGHTALYWYRQSLGQGPEFLIYFQGTGAADDSGLPNDRFFAVRPEGSVSTLKIQRTERGDSAVYLCASSLGAGGPRETQYFGPGTRLLVL.

The V call is TRBV6-5, the J call TRBJ1-5, with 9 bases identical to TRBD1. With V trimmed by 2 bases and J by 5 bases, 1 base remained unmatched. CDR1 and CDR2 (germline): MNHEY, SVGAGI. The CDR3 contains 14 residues. CDR3 amino acids: CASSYRDRDQPQHF. The CDR3 region has the DNA TGTGCCAGCAGTTACCGGGACAGGGATCAGCCCCAGCATTTT.

The chain uses TRBV7-9 and TRBJ1-2; the match to TRBD1 covers 10 bases. J was trimmed by 4 bases and V by 1 base; bases with no gene match: 0. Germline loops: CDR1 SEHNR, CDR2 FQNEAQ (reference sequence). The CDR3 extends over 14 amino acids. CDR3 sequence (DNA): TGTGCCAGCAGCTTAGGACAGGGGGCCTATGGCTACACCTTC. It yields the protein CASSLGQGAYGYTF.

This rearrangement joins TRBV19 to TRBJ2-7; a possible D gene is TRBD2 (6 bases). Germline-derived CDR1 and CDR2 are LNHDA and SQIVND (reference sequence). Trimming shortened V by 2 bases and J by 1 base, and 12 bases separated the two germline ends. This CDR3 contains 15 residues. The CDR3 bases are TGTGCCAGTAGTATAAGGATTGGGGGGTCCTACGAGCAGTACTTC. Amino acid sequence: CASSIRIGGSYEQYF.

Only one count was recorded for this clone. The chain combines TRBV6-1 with TRBJ1-2, with TRBD1 identical over 7 bases. This CDR3 is built from 17 residues. The germline V gene encodes CDR1 MNHNS and CDR2 SASEGT. Trimming took 0 bases from V and 4 from J; bases not matched to a gene: 11. DNA of the CDR3: TGTGCCAGCAGTGAAGCAAGGGGGACAGATTTGGGCTATGGCTACACCTTC. Its translation: CASSEARGTDLGYGYTF.

This clone has only one observation. The chain carries TRBV15 and TRBJ2-5, with 7 bases matching TRBD1. The J call could be wrong; TRBJ2-7 is a better fit for the DNA end. This CDR3 region has 15 residues. Germline CDR1 is LNHNV and CDR2 is YYDKDF (reference sequence). CDR3: CATSRGQGRSYEQYF. The CDR3 coding sequence is TGTGCCACCAGCAGAGGACAGGGCCGCTCCTACGAGCAGTACTTC.

CDR3 residues: CASHEEGRSSYEQYF. The CDR3 nucleotides are TGTGCCAGCCATGAGGAGGGCAGAAGCTCCTACGAGCAGTACTTC. The chain couples TRBV28 to TRBJ2-7, with D possibly matching TRBD2 (6 bases). Germline V gene lookup returns CDR1 MDHEN and CDR2 SYDVKM. V dropped 8 bases and J dropped 0 bases, with 17 bases sitting between them. This CDR3 region has 15 residues.

This clone was found once. This chain uses TRBV9 with TRBJ2-2, with TRBD1 as a possible D gene (6 bases). V shed 1 base and J shed 7 bases, with 8 bases lying between them. Germline-derived CDR1 and CDR2 are SGDLS and YYNGEE. The CDR3 is made up of 13 amino acids. The CDR3 DNA reads TGTGCCAGCAGCGTAAGGGGGAACGGGGAGCTGTTTTTT. Encoded protein: CASSVRGNGELFF.

The V call is TRBV30, the J call TRBJ1-2; no definite D call. The CDR3 has 12 residues. V was shortened by 4 bases and J by 4 bases, with 10 bases between the two germline ends. Germline V gene lookup returns CDR1 GTSNPN and CDR2 SVGIG (reference sequence). This chain's CDR3 is CAWNRALYGYTF. The CDR3 nucleotides read TGTGCCTGGAATCGCGCACTCTATGGCTACACCTTC. The variable domain in full, with the rest retrieved from reference TRBV30 and TRBJ1-2, is SQTIHQWPATLVQPVGSPLSLECTVEGTSNPNLYWYRQAAGRGLQLLFYSVGIGQISSEVPQNLSASRPQDRQFILSSKKLLLSDSGFYLCAWNRALYGYTFGSGTRLTVV.

V gene TRBV4-1 combines with J gene TRBJ2-3; TRBD2 agrees at 10 bases. Trimming at V came to 4 bases and at J to 2 bases, leaving 12 bases not matched to a gene. CDR1 is MGHRA and CDR2 is YSYEKL in the germline V gene. CDR3 length equals 18 residues. CDR3 in amino acids: CASSRITGTSAFTDTQYF. In nucleotides, the CDR3 is TGCGCCAGCAGCCGTATTACCGGGACTAGCGCCTTCACAGATACGCAGTATTTT.

This clone has only one observation. The gene calls are TRBV28 and TRBJ1-4, with unresolved D. Looked up from germline, CDR1 is MDHEN and CDR2 is SYDVKM. V was cut by 7 bases and J by 8 bases, with 14 bases left in between. This CDR3 region has 13 residues. CDR3 residues: CASMRGIGEKLFF. The CDR3 region has the DNA TGTGCCAGCATGCGGGGTATAGGAGAAAAACTGTTTTTT.

V is TRBV11-3 and J is TRBJ2-7, with D perhaps matching TRBD2 (5 bases). Germline V gene sequence: CDR1 SGHNT, CDR2 YENEEA. Trimming cost V 3 bases and J 5 bases, with 14 bases left between them. The CDR3 spans 14 residues. The CDR3 sequence: CASSFDTRDHEQYF. The CDR3 region has the DNA TGTGCCAGCAGCTTCGACACCCGGGATCACGAGCAGTACTTC. Using reference TRBV11-3 and TRBJ2-7 for the parts outside the CDR3, the full variable domain is EAGVVQSPRYKIIEKKQPVAFWCNPISGHNTLYWYLQNLGQGPELLIRYENEEAVDDSQLPKDRFSAERLKGVDSTLKIQPAELGDSAVYLCASSFDTRDHEQYFGPGTRLTVT.

This clone came up once. The chain has TRBV7-2 and TRBJ2-7; D possibly corresponds to TRBD2 (6 bases). Between the trimmed V and J ends, which lost 4 bases and 8 bases, there was a span of 21 bases. The V gene's germline CDR1 is SGHTA and CDR2 FQGNSA. This CDR3 contains 15 residues. The CDR3 protein is CASSSPSGVRFKQYF. CDR3 DNA sequence: TGTGCCAGCAGCTCCCCGTCGGGGGTGCGTTTCAAGCAGTACTTC.

The chain employs TRBV5-4 and TRBJ2-7, with 11 bases aligning to TRBD1. The CDR3 loop spans 13 amino acids. In germline, CDR1 is SGHNT, CDR2 YYREEE (reference sequence). V lost 4 bases, J lost 6 bases, and 3 bases stayed unmatched. The CDR3 coding sequence is TGTGCCAGCAGCCCGGGACAGGGGGTCGAGCAGTACTTC. This gives the protein CASSPGQGVEQYF.

This clone occurred a few times. The chain joins TRBV28 to TRBJ1-2; TRBD1 agrees at 7 bases. The CDR3 extends over 13 amino acids. Trimming took 7 bases from V and 6 from J; bases not matched to a gene: 8. Per germline, CDR1 MDHEN and CDR2 SYDVKM. The CDR3 DNA is TGTGCCAGCACCATTCCAACAGGGGATGGCTACACCTTC. Encoded protein: CASTIPTGDGYTF.

This chain uses TRBV19 with TRBJ2-7; 7 bases map to TRBD1. The V gene's germline CDR1 is LNHDA and CDR2 SQIVND (reference sequence). V dropped 5 bases and J dropped 0; count of bases not matched to a gene: 7. The CDR3 runs to 15 residues. The CDR3 coding sequence is TGTGCCAGTAGTGTCACAGGGGTCCTCTCCTACGAGCAGTACTTC. This translates into CASSVTGVLSYEQYF.